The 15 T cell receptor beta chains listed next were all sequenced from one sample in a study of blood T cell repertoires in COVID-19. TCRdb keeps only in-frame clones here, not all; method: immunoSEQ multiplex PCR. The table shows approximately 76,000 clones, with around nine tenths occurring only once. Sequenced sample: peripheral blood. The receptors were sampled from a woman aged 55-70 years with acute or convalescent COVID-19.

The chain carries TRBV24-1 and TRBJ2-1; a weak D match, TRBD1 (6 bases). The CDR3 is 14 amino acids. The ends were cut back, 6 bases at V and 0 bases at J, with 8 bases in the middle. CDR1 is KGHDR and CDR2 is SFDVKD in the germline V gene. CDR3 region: CATSQGSSYNEQFF. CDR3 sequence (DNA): TGTGCCACCAGTCAGGGGAGCTCCTACAATGAGCAGTTCTTC.

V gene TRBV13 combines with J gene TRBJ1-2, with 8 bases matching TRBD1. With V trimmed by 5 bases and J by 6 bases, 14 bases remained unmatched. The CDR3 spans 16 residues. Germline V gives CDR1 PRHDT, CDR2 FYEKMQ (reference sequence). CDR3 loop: CASSLRQGIVSNGYTF. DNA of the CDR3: TGTGCCAGCAGCCTAAGACAGGGGATTGTTTCGAATGGCTACACCTTC.

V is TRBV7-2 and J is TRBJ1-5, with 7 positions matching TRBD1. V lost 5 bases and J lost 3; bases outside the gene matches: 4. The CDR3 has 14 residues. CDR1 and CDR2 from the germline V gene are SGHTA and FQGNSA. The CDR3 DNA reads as TGTGCCAGCAGCGCCGGGACAGCCAATCAGCCCCAGCATTTT. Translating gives CASSAGTANQPQHF. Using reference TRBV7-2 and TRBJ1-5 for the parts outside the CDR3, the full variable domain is GAGVSQSPSNKVTEKGKDVELRCDPISGHTALYWYRQSLGQGLEFLIYFQGNSAPDKSGLPSDRFSAERTGGSVSTLTIQRTQQEDSAVYLCASSAGTANQPQHFGDGTRLSIL.

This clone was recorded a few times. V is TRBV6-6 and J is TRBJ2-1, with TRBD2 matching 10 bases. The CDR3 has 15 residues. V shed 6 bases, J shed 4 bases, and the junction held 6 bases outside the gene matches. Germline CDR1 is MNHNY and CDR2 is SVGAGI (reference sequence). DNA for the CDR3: TGTGCCAGCAGCCCGAGCGGGGGGGCATACAATGAGCAGTTCTTC. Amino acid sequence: CASSPSGGAYNEQFF.

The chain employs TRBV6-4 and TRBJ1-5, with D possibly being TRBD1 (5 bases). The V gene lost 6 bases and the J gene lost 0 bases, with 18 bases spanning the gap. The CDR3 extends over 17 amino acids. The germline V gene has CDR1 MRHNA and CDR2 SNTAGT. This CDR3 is CASRGGTRDNSNQPQHF. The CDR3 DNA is TGTGCCAGCAGGGGGGGTACGAGAGACAATAGCAATCAGCCCCAGCATTTT.

The CDR3 sequence is CASSIRRADTEAFF. The DNA of the CDR3 is TGTGCCAGCAGTATAAGGAGGGCGGACACTGAAGCTTTCTTT. The V and J genes are TRBV2 and TRBJ1-1; no firm D call. V lost 5 bases and J lost 3, with 13 bases in between. Germline-derived CDR1 and CDR2 are SNHLY and FYNNEI. The CDR3 covers 14 residues.

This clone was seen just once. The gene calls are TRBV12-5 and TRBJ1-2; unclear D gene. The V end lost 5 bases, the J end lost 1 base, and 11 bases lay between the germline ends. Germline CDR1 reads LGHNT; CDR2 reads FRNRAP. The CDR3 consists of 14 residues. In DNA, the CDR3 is TGTGCTAGTGGTCTCGAGGGAGTTAACTATGGCTACACCTTC. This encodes CASGLEGVNYGYTF.

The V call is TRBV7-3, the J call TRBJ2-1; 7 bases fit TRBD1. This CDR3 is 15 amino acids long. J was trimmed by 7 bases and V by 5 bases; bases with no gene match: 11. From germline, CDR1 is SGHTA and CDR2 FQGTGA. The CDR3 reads CASSPYRGGANEQFF. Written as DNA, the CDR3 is TGTGCCAGCAGCCCTTACAGGGGTGGGGCAAATGAGCAGTTCTTC.

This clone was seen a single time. CDR3: CAISGLTGKYGYTF. The CDR3, as DNA: TGTGCCATCAGTGGGTTGACAGGGAAATATGGCTACACCTTC. The genes are TRBV10-3 and TRBJ1-2; 7 bases fit TRBD1. J lost 5 bases, V lost 4 bases, and 7 bases had no gene match. CDR1 and CDR2 (germline): ENHRY, SYGVKD. This CDR3 region has 14 residues.

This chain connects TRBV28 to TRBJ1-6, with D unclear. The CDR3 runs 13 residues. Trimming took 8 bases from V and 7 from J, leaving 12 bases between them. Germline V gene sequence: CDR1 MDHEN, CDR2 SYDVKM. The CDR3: CASGSWENSPLHF. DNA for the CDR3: TGTGCCAGCGGTTCGTGGGAGAATTCACCCCTCCACTTT.

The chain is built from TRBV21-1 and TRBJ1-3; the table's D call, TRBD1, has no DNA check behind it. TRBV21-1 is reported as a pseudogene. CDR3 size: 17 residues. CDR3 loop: CASRINTGGSSGNTIYF. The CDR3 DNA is TGTGCCAGCAGGATAAATACAGGGGGTTCCTCTGGAAACACCATATATTTT.

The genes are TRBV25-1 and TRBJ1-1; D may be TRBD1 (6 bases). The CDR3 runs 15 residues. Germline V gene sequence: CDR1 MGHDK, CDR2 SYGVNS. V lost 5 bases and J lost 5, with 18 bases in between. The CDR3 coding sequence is TGTGCCAGCAGTCTAGGGACACCGGGATGGACTGAAGCTTTCTTT. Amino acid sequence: CASSLGTPGWTEAFF.

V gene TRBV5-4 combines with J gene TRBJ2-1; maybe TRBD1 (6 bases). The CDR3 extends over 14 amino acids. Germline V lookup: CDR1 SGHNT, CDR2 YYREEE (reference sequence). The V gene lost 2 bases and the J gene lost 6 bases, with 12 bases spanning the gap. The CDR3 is CASSFRVGGNEQFF. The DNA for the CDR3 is TGTGCCAGCAGCTTCAGGGTAGGGGGCAATGAGCAGTTCTTC.

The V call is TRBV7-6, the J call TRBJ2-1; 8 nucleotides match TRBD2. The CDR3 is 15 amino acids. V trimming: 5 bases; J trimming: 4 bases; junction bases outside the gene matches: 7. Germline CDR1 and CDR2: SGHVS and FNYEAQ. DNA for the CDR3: TGTGCCAGCAGCCCCGGGAGGGGTCCTTACAATGAGCAGTTCTTC. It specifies CASSPGRGPYNEQFF.

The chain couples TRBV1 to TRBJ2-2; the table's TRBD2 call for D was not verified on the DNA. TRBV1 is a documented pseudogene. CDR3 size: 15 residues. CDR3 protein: CTSSQDRVNTGELFF. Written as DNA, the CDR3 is TGCACCAGCAGCCAAGATCGAGTGAACACCGGGGAGCTGTTTTTT.